This passage covers 4 T cell receptor beta chains from one sample sequenced in a study of T cell clones after liver transplantation. This table comes from immunoSEQ multiplex PCR, and its TCRdb copy is limited to in-frame clones, with some not included. The sample shows tens of thousands of clones, over 80% of them seen only once. The input for sequencing was CD4+ T cells from blood, taken almost 47 months after liver transplant. These TCRs come from a human patient who received a liver transplant. The graft donor may be the source of some T cells.

The chain is built from TRBV2 and TRBJ1-4; D might be TRBD1 (5 bases). The CDR3 is 12 residues long. V lost 6 bases and J 6 bases, leaving 8 bases between the germline ends. Germline lookup yields CDR1 SNHLY and CDR2 FYNNEI. The CDR3 loop reads CASRGDDEKLFF. CDR3 DNA sequence: TGTGCCAGCAGGGGGGATGATGAAAAACTGTTTTTT.

This sequence joins TRBV6-1 and TRBJ1-4; D perhaps matches TRBD1 (5 bases). The CDR3 loop spans 15 amino acids. Trimming pared 6 bases from V and 0 bases from J, leaving 11 bases between. The germline V gene has CDR1 MNHNS and CDR2 SASEGT. The CDR3 here is CASRVDRSTNEKLFF. Written as DNA, the CDR3 is TGTGCCAGCAGAGTAGACAGATCAACTAATGAAAAACTGTTTTTT.

The chain employs TRBV10-1 and TRBJ2-5; D unresolved. This CDR3 is 14 amino acids long. The germline V gene encodes CDR1 WNHNN and CDR2 SYGVQD (reference sequence). V dropped 0 bases and J dropped 2 bases, with 7 bases sitting between them. CDR3 sequence: CASSESPGQETQYF. In DNA, the CDR3 is TGCGCCAGCAGTGAGTCCCCCGGTCAAGAGACCCAGTACTTC.

This clone was seen a few times. The rearrangement links TRBV2 to TRBJ1-5; D is undetermined. The length of the CDR3 is 11 residues. The germline gives CDR1 SNHLY, CDR2 FYNNEI. V lost 5 bases, J lost 12 bases, and 11 bases lay in between. CDR3 coding DNA: TGTGCCAGCAGTTCGGGCCCGGGCCAGCATTTT. This codes for CASSSGPGQHF.